Shown below are 14 T cell receptor beta chains from a single sample sequenced in a study of T cells in Graves' hyperthyroidism and ophthalmopathy. Amplification yielded TCR beta CDR3 regions, with RNA transcripts as the source. HTBI primers were employed in a first-round RT-PCR of the TCR CDR3. MiXCR, applied by TCRdb to the multiplex PCR reads, yields one record per CDR3 protein. Of about 660,000 distinct CDR3 sequences in the sample, nearly 45% were seen once. Material for sequencing was peripheral blood or thyroid tissue (not recorded which). These receptors came from an adult man with Graves' disease, either hyperthyroidism or ophthalmopathy (not recorded which).

This clonotype occurred many times. V and J are TRBV7-8 and TRBJ2-2; TRBD2 aligns across 8 bases. The CDR3 covers 15 residues. Germline CDR1 is SGHVS and CDR2 is FQNEAQ. V lost 5 bases, J lost 4 bases, and 6 bases stayed unmatched. The CDR3 loop is CASSPPTSGTGELFF. DNA for the CDR3: TGTGCCAGCAGCCCCCCTACTAGCGGCACCGGGGAGCTGTTTTTT.

This clonotype was counted at least ten times. The rearrangement uses TRBV10-3 and TRBJ2-5; TRBD1 matches 11 bases. J lost 1 base, V lost 2 bases, and 0 bases had no gene match. This CDR3 contains 15 residues. Germline-derived CDR1 and CDR2 are ENHRY and SYGVKD. The CDR3 coding sequence is TGTGCCATCAGTGAGGGGACAGGGGGCCAAGAGACCCAGTACTTC. Translated, it gives CAISEGTGGQETQYF.

The genes are TRBV9 and TRBJ2-2, with D perhaps matching TRBD1 (6 bases). This CDR3 has 17 amino acids. Germline lookup yields CDR1 SGDLS and CDR2 YYNGEE. The V and J ends lost 2 bases and 3 bases respectively, with 17 bases between them. The CDR3: CASSVRTGTPDTGELFF. The CDR3 DNA sequence: TGTGCCAGCAGCGTGCGAACCGGGACACCAGACACCGGGGAGCTGTTTTTT.

The chain uses TRBV20-1 and TRBJ2-7; either TRBD1 or TRBD2 may fit D (5 bases each). Germline loops: CDR1 DFQATT, CDR2 SNEGSKA (reference sequence). The germline V and J ends were trimmed by 6 bases and 0 bases, with 15 bases remaining between them. The CDR3 is made up of 14 amino acids. This chain's CDR3 is CSARDGRSSYEQYF. CDR3 in DNA: TGCAGTGCGAGGGACGGCCGGAGCTCCTACGAGCAGTACTTC.

This clonotype was counted many times. Here the CDR3 DNA reads TGTGCCAGCAGCTTAGGTGGACAGGGGCAATCACCCCTCCACTTT. Encoded protein: CASSLGGQGQSPLHF. This chain connects TRBV7-2 to TRBJ1-6; 9 bases agree with TRBD1. The germline V gene encodes CDR1 SGHTA and CDR2 FQGNSA. V was pared by 1 base and J by 10 bases, with 5 bases of the junction left unmatched. CDR3 length: 15 amino acids.

The gene calls are TRBV12-3 or TRBV12-4 and TRBJ1-4; D is unclear. The CDR3 runs to 14 residues. Trimming cost V 6 bases and J 13 bases, with 21 bases left between them. CDR3 in DNA: TGTGCCAGCAGCCAAGAGACCGGTTATCGGGGACTGTTTTTT. Residues: CASSQETGYRGLFF.

This clonotype was detected many times. CDR3 nucleotides: TGCAGTGCTGGGACAGGGGATTATGGAAACACCATATATTTT. This encodes CSAGTGDYGNTIYF. V gene TRBV20-1 combines with J gene TRBJ1-3; TRBD1 matches at 10 bases. The V segment lost 5 bases and the J segment 3 bases; nucleotides outside the gene matches: 4. Germline V gene sequence: CDR1 DFQATT, CDR2 SNEGSKA (reference sequence). The CDR3 spans 14 residues.

This rearrangement joins TRBV12-3 or TRBV12-4 to TRBJ2-2, with 8 bases matching TRBD2. Losses at the gene ends were 4 bases for V and 6 bases for J; bases not matched to a gene: 10. This CDR3 is built from 16 residues. The CDR3 DNA reads as TGTGCCAGCAGTTCCCGGACTAGCAAAATTTCCGGGGAGCTGTTTTTT. Protein product: CASSSRTSKISGELFF.

This clonotype was observed a handful of times. This sequence joins TRBV7-8 and TRBJ1-1; 11 bases align to TRBD1. This CDR3 comprises 16 residues. Germline V CDR1 and CDR2: SGHVS, FQNEAQ. With 4 bases clipped from V and 3 bases from J, the junction kept 7 bases outside the gene matches. CDR3 in amino acids: CASSWGTGGMDTEAFF. The CDR3 bases are TGTGCCAGCAGCTGGGGGACAGGGGGGATGGACACTGAAGCTTTCTTT.

The gene calls are TRBV10-3 and TRBJ2-6; no firm D call. Germline V gives CDR1 ENHRY, CDR2 SYGVKD. The CDR3 is 13 amino acids. V was shortened by 3 bases and J by 4 bases, with 4 bases between the two germline ends. The CDR3 region is CAISEEGANVLTF. In nucleotides, the CDR3 is TGTGCCATCAGTGAAGAGGGGGCCAACGTCCTGACTTTC.

This clonotype was found a few times. The chain carries TRBV20-1 and TRBJ1-5; a possible D gene is TRBD1 (5 bases). CDR1 is DFQATT and CDR2 is SNEGSKA in the germline V gene (reference sequence). This CDR3 spans 16 amino acids. The germline V and J ends were trimmed by 3 bases and 5 bases, with 20 bases remaining between them. The CDR3 nucleotides are TGCAGTGCTAGCTCAACGACCGACAGCCTGGATCAGCCCCAGCATTTT. Its translation: CSASSTTDSLDQPQHF.

On this clonotype itself: One junction end disagrees with the germline gene, perhaps due to a read error. The chain employs TRBV15 and TRBJ2-5; D call uncertain. The CDR3 totals 8 residues. The germline V gene has CDR1 LNHNV and CDR2 YYDKDF (reference sequence). The CDR3 nucleotides read TGTGCCACCAGCAGAGATGACTGG. Amino acid sequence: CATSRDDW.

About this clonotype: A read error may be the cause here, since a much bigger clone is one base away. The chain couples TRBV5-4 to TRBJ2-7; D is uncertain. V lost 3 bases to trimming and J lost 4 bases, with 5 bases between them. The CDR3 extends over 11 amino acids. Germline V CDR1 and CDR2: SGHNT, YYREEE (reference sequence). The CDR3 coding sequence is TGTGCCAGCAGCTCCGAGTACGAGCAGTACTTC. Amino acid sequence: CASSSEYEQYF. The full variable domain, rest sourced from reference TRBV5-4 and TRBJ2-7, is ETGVTQSPTHLIKTRGQQVTLRCSSQSGHNTVSWYQQALGQGPQFIFQYYREEENGRGNFPPRFSGLQFPNYSSELNVNALELDDSALYLCASSSEYEQYFGPGTRLTVT.

Notes on this clonotype: Just one base apart from a much larger clone, this may be a read error. The chain links TRBV2 to TRBJ1-5; D is uncertain. V gave up 6 bases and J gave up 11 bases, with 14 bases separating them. Per the germline V gene, CDR1 is SNHLY and CDR2 is FYNNEI. The CDR3 consists of 12 residues. The CDR3 is CASSLGPKTQHF. The CDR3 bases are TGTGCCAGCAGCTTAGGACCGAAGACCCAGCATTTT.